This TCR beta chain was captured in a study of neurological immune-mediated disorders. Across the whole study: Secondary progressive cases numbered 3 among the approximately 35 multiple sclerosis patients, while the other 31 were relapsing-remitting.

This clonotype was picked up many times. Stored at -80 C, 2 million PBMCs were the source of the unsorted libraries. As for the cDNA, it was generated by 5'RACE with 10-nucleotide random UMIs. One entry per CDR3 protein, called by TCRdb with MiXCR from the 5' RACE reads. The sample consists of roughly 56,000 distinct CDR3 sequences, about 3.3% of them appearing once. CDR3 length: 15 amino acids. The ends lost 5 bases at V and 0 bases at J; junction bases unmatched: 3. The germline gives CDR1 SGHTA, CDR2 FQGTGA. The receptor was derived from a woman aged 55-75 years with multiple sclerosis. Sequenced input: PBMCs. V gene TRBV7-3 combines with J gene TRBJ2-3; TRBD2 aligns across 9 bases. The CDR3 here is CASSRGLASTDTQYF. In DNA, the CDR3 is TGTGCCAGCAGCCGGGGACTAGCTAGCACAGATACGCAGTATTTT.